This T cell receptor beta chain was observed in a study of resident and recirculating memory T cells in vitiligo. Study at large: Shave-biopsy epidermis from lesional and nonlesional skin was sequenced alongside PBMCs.

Broader study findings: TCR sequences were not conserved across biopsy sites or patients.

Germline V lookup: CDR1 LNHDA, CDR2 SQIVND (reference sequence). Between the trimmed V and J ends, which lost 5 bases and 8 bases, there was a span of 21 bases. The CDR3 length is 15 residues. The repertoire was sequenced with immunoSEQ multiplex PCR; TCRdb's copy has only in-frame clones and lacks some. This sample carries more than 65,000 clones, just over 90% of them seen once, and the ten largest clones take 4.9%. Concerning this clone itself: No antigen is known for it.

Stable vitiligo meant no lesion change over the previous 6 months. The V call is TRBV19, the J call TRBJ1-2; TRBD1 might be the D (6 bases). This receptor was obtained from a male donor with vitiligo. Material: blood. The CDR3 coding sequence is TGTGCCAGTAGTCCCCTTGGGCAGGGGCGGTTAGGCTACACCTTC. This translates into CASSPLGQGRLGYTF.